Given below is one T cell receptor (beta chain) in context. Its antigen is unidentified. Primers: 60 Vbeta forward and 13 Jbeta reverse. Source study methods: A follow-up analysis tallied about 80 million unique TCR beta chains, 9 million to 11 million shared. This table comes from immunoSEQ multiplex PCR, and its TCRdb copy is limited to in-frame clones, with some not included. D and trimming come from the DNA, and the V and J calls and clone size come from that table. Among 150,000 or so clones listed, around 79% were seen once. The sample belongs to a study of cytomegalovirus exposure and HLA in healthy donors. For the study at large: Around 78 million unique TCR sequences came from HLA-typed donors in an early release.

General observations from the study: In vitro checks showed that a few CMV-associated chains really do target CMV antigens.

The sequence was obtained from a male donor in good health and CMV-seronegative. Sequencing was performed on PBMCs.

The CDR3 DNA reads TGTGCCAGCAGCGTTTATGAGCAGTACTTC. Its protein product is CASSVYEQYF. This chain joins TRBV5-8 and TRBJ2-7; D uncertain. From germline, CDR1 is SGHTS and CDR2 YDEGEE. The CDR3 has 10 residues. V was clipped by 4 bases and J by 7 bases, with 6 bases between them.